These 14 T cell receptor beta chains came from one sample sequenced in a study of glioma-infiltrating T cells (TCRdb year 2016). Instrument used: Illumina MiSeq. TCR alpha and beta CDR3 regions were amplified with the iRepertoire nested amplicon-rescue multiplex PCR (arm-PCR) platform from RNA. The public reads were quality trimmed at Q25 with fastp and then assembled into clones with MiXCR by TCRdb, keeping productive beta chains. CDR3 protein sequences are deduplicated, and each keeps its most common genes and DNA. This sample lists some 10,000 distinct CDR3 sequences; roughly 53% were detected once. The biggest ten clones account for 20% to 25% of the sample. The source material was glioma tissue, nonneoplastic brain tissue, or PBMCs (not recorded which). The receptors stem from a human donor with low-grade glioma or glioblastoma, undergoing nonglioma brain surgery, or in good health (not recorded which).

This clonotype is deemed medium-sized. The V gene is TRBV3-1, the J gene TRBJ2-2; D not certain. The CDR3 has 12 amino acids. Looked up from germline, CDR1 is LGHDT and CDR2 is YNNKEL (reference sequence). The germline V and J ends were trimmed by 3 bases and 3 bases, with 2 bases remaining between them. The CDR3 region has the DNA TGTGCCAGCAGCCAGGACACCGGGGAGCTGTTTTTT. Encoded protein: CASSQDTGELFF.

A few counts support this clonotype. At one of its ends the junction is not consistent with the germline gene, which may arise from a read error. The chain is built from TRBV20-1 and TRBJ1-1; D gene unclear. The CDR3 consists of 12 residues. Germline values: CDR1 DFQATT, CDR2 SNEGSKA (reference sequence). As DNA, the CDR3 is TGCAGGGCGGCTACATGGAACACTGAAGCTTTATTT. Its translation is CRAATWNTEALF.

As for this clonotype: The germline gene is not matched at one end of the junction; a read error may be the cause. This chain joins TRBV29-1 and TRBJ2-1; D ambiguous. The CDR3 contains 13 residues. Germline-derived CDR1 and CDR2 are SQVTM and ANQGSEA. The CDR3 DNA reads as TGCAGCGTTGAGTCCAGTGGAAACAATGAGCGGTTCTTC. Translation gives CSVESSGNNERFF.

With regard to this clonotype: The junction does not match germline at one end; this may be a read error. The chain links TRBV7-2 to TRBJ2-1; D is unclear. This CDR3 contains 13 residues. The germline CDR1 and CDR2 sequences are SGHTA and FQGNSA. CDR3: CASSRLRVNDQFF. As DNA, the CDR3 is TGTGCCAGCAGCCGGTTAAGGGTCAATGATCAGTTCTTC.

With regard to this clonotype: The final CDR3 position lacks the conserved phenylalanine or tryptophan, pointing to a likely read error. The rearrangement uses TRBV28 and TRBJ2-7; weak D call: TRBD2 (5 bases). V shed 6 bases and J shed 4 bases, with 19 bases lying between them. This CDR3 has 15 residues. Per germline, CDR1 MDHEN and CDR2 SYDVKM. Written as DNA, the CDR3 is TGTGCCAGCAGCATTATGCCCTCGACGGGGTACGAGCAGTACATC. Its protein product is CASSIMPSTGYEQYI.

The gene calls are TRBV11-2 and TRBJ1-6, with D uncertain. This CDR3 comprises 16 residues. Trimming removed 6 bases at V and 2 bases at J, with 14 bases between. Germline CDR1 SGHAT, CDR2 FQNNGV. The CDR3: CASSPKPITYNSPLHF. DNA of the CDR3: TGTGCCAGCAGTCCTAAGCCGATCACCTATAATTCACCCCTCCACTTT.

About this clonotype itself: One junction end does not reproduce the germline sequence, and a read error may be involved. CDR3 nucleotide sequence: TGCTCCAGCAGCTTGTGGGGCAGGACTAGCGGACAAGAGACCCAGTACTTC. Encoded protein: CSSSLWGRTSGQETQYF. J is TRBJ2-5 and V is TRBV5-1, with 10 bases fitting TRBD2. The CDR3 runs to 17 residues. CDR1 and CDR2 (germline): SGHRS, YFSETQ.

The sample holds one count of this clonotype. At one of its ends the junction is not consistent with the germline gene, which may arise from a read error. V is TRBV20-1 and J is TRBJ2-1; no clear D gene. Germline V gene sequence: CDR1 DFQATT, CDR2 SNEGSKA (reference sequence). The CDR3 loop spans 13 amino acids. DNA for the CDR3: TGCAGTGCTAGAGAAGACCGCCTCAATGAGCACTTCTTC. This encodes CSAREDRLNEHFF.

This clonotype was counted ten times or more. The V gene is TRBV29-1, the J gene TRBJ1-1, with 11 bases matching TRBD1. The CDR3 has 17 amino acids. Germline CDR1 is SQVTM and CDR2 is ANQGSEA. The J segment lost 3 bases and the V segment lost 0 bases, leaving 9 bases of the junction unmatched. CDR3 in DNA: TGCAGCGTTGAAGATTGGGGTAGGACAGGGGGCTACACTGAAGCTTTCTTT. Translated, it gives CSVEDWGRTGGYTEAFF.

The J gene is TRBJ1-6, the V gene TRBV5-4; no reliable D call. The CDR3 loop spans 13 amino acids. From germline, CDR1 is SGHNT and CDR2 YYREEE (reference sequence). The CDR3 region has the DNA TGTGTTAGCAGCTTGGACCTCCTTTCACCCCTCCACTTT. Protein product: CVSSLDLLSPLHF.

The chain links TRBV7-6 to TRBJ2-5; D is unclear. The CDR3 covers 13 residues. Germline CDR1 is SGHVS and CDR2 is FNYEAQ. This chain's CDR3 is CGSSLPPQETQYF. CDR3 coding DNA: TGTGGTAGCAGCTTACCCCCCCAAGAGACCCAGTACTTC. Full variable domain (missing parts from reference TRBV7-6 and TRBJ2-5): GAGVSQSPRYKVTKRGQDVALRCDPISGHVSLYWYRQALGQGPEFLTYFNYEAQQDKSGLPNDRFSAERPEGSISTLTIQRTEQRDSAMYRCGSSLPPQETQYFGPGTRLLVL.

This clonotype came up once. This likely comes from a read error, as the CDR3 has no conserved phenylalanine or tryptophan at its end. This rearrangement joins TRBV27 to TRBJ2-7; D is perhaps TRBD1 (5 bases). The CDR3 totals 13 residues. Germline CDR1 and CDR2: MNHEY and SMNVEV (reference sequence). V was cut by 8 bases and J by 2 bases, with 13 bases left in between. The CDR3 DNA reads TGTGCCAGCGGCTTAAAGGGGCCCTACGAGCAGTACCTT. Protein: CASGLKGPYEQYL.

With regard to this clonotype: An end of the junction does not agree with germline; a read error may underlie this. The rearrangement links TRBV4-3 to TRBJ2-7; the D gene is possibly TRBD1 (6 bases). Germline assignment: CDR1 LGHNA and CDR2 YSLEER. The CDR3 loop spans 13 amino acids. In nucleotides, the CDR3 is TGCGCCAGCAGCAAACCCACAGGGAGAGAGCGGTACTTC. Its protein is CASSKPTGRERYF.

There are many counts of this clonotype. The V call is TRBV6-1, the J call TRBJ1-1; no clear D gene. This CDR3 region has 11 residues. CDR1 and CDR2 from the germline V gene are MNHNS and SASEGT. V was pared by 7 bases and J by 3 bases, with 6 bases between. The CDR3 coding sequence is TGTGCCAGCATGCTGCACACTGAAGCTTTCTTT. Protein: CASMLHTEAFF.